The 3 T cell receptor beta chains in this list originate from one sample, sequenced in a study of cytomegalovirus exposure and HLA in healthy donors. In the PCR, 60 Vbeta and 13 Jbeta primers were used. Sequencing used immunoSEQ multiplex PCR; TCRdb keeps in-frame clones, though not all of them. This repertoire shows more than 65,000 clones, roughly 68% found once; its top ten account for 8.5% to 14%. Material: PBMCs. The receptors were gathered from an older woman in good health and CMV-seropositive.

This CDR3 reads CASSEALPGENIQYF. The CDR3 region has the DNA TGTGCCAGCAGTGAAGCGCTTCCGGGGGAAAACATTCAGTACTTC. The chain uses TRBV2 and TRBJ2-4; possibly TRBD2 for D (6 bases). V lost 0 bases and J 5 bases, leaving 11 bases between the germline ends. CDR3 length: 15 residues. CDR1 is SNHLY, CDR2 FYNNEI, per germline.

The chain has TRBV15 and TRBJ2-3; a weak D match, TRBD2 (6 bases). Trimming stripped 4 bases from V and 4 bases from J, with 9 bases between. The CDR3 runs 13 residues. The V gene's germline CDR1 is LNHNV and CDR2 YYDKDF (reference sequence). In nucleotides, the CDR3 is TGTGCCACCAGCACGGGGGTCTCAGATACGCAGTATTTT. Translation: CATSTGVSDTQYF.

In its sample, this clone was seen a few times. The chain uses TRBV11-3 and TRBJ1-2; 7 nucleotides line up with TRBD1. CDR3 length: 14 amino acids. With V trimmed by 5 bases and J by 4 bases, 7 bases remained unmatched. In germline, CDR1 is SGHNT, CDR2 YENEEA. The CDR3 DNA sequence: TGTGCCAGCAGCCCGACAGGGATGGGCTATGGCTACACCTTC. Translating it yields CASSPTGMGYGYTF.